This T cell receptor beta chain was recorded in a study of blood T cell repertoires in COVID-19. Study background: COVID-19 samples collected from the United States, Italy and Spain covered acute and convalescent phases.

Libraries were prepared by immunoSEQ multiplex PCR; TCRdb keeps only in-frame clonotypes and omits some of them. The table records around 55,000 clones, around 85% of them present only once. Deletions cut 6 bases from V and 6 bases from J, with 15 bases between. CDR3 length equals 15 residues. Germline lookup yields CDR1 MNHEY and CDR2 SMNVEV (reference sequence). The chain combines TRBV27 with TRBJ1-6; a weak D match, TRBD1 (6 bases). Sequenced input: peripheral blood. This clonotype was sampled from a human donor in a cohort sampled during active COVID-19. The CDR3, as DNA: TGTGCCAGCAGGCCAGGGGCCCCAGCTAATTCACCCCTCCACTTT. This codes for CASRPGAPANSPLHF.